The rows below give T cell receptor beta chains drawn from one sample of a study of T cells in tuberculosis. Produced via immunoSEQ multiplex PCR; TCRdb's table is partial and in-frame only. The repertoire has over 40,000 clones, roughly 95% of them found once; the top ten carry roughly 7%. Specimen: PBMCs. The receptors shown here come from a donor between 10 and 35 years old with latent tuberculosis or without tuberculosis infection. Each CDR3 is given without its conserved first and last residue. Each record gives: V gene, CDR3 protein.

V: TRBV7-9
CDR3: ASSLLQGEAF

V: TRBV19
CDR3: ASSDRGWYGYT

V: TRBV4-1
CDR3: ASSQVALGDYGYT

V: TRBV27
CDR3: ASSFLGTDYEQY

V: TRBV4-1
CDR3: ASSQEGGIFTGELF

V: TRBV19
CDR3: ASSSGQPNYGYT

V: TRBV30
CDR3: AWSFSYSNQPQH

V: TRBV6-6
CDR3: ASSPTDTQY

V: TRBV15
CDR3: ATSSPSRTSGYEQY

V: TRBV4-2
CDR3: ASSQPGLRRQETQY

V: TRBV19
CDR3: ASNPNLRDGRTEAF

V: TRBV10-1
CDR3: ASSVARTYEQY

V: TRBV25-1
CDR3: ASSVTGTGGTGELF

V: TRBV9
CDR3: ASSGRQGASSPLH

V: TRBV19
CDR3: ASSRQGVNQPQH

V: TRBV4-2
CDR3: ASSQVAAVNYGYT

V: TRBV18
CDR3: ASSPRDPGGKLF

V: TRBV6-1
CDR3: ASSEDSNTGELF

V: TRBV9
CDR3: ASSVDRARGTEAF

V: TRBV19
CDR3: ASSIWTVNTEAF

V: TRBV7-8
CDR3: ASSAVGAITPGYT

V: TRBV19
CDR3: ASSPTGVSEQY

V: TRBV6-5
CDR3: ASTKLDSPYGYT

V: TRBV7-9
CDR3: ASGTGLTGELF

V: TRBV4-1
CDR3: ASSQVVAGVAETQY

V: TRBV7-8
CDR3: ASSRAPGAMNTEAF

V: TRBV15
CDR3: ATSRDRGGQPQH

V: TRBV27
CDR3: ASSPHLAGNPRGNEQF

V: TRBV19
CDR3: ATSPGQTYEQY

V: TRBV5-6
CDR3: ASSSPGGEQY

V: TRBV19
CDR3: ASNDRLNTEAF

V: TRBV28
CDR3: ASSFLGQLNYGYT

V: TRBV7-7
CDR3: ASSLEGAGGDHEQF

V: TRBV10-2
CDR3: ASCGLAGANSLGTDTQY

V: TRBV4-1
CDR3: ASSLYRDSYEKLF

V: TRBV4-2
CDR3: ASSLIGGDHEQY

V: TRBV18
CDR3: ASSPGSSRNQPQH

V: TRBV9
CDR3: ASSIGTTAYEQY

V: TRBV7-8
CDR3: ASSPFRVLPGTGNTEAF

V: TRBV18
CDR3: ASSAAGGNQPQH

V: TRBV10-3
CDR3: AISDHQGARTSSSNYGYT

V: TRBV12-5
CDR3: ASGLEESSSTDTQY

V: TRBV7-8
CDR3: ASSGRAETQY

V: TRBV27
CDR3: ASSSTGTLNTEAF

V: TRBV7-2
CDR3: ASSLVLDGNTIY

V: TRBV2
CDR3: ASSNPGQANTEAF

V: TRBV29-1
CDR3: SARLSGTSGRALRTGELF

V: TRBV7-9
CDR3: ASSLVDGGYDEQY

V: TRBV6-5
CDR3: ASKGAGMNTEAF

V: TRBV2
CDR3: ASRQGRDQPQH